Each of the 22 T cell receptor beta chains below was sequenced from the same sample in a study of T cells expressing NK-cell markers. TCRdb reprocessed the 5' RACE reads and keeps a single row for each CDR3 protein, giving no DNA. The clone table shows under 35,000 distinct CDR3 sequences, with the ten largest holding about 60%. Sequencing was carried out using blood T cells: a sorted CD56 or NKG2C T cell subset, CD4+ or CD8+ T cells, or bulk PBMC T cells (not recorded which). Source of these receptors: a woman aged 18-70 years in good health.

This chain connects TRBV7-9 to TRBJ1-5; the TCRdb D gene call, TRBD1, has no DNA to confirm it. This CDR3 region has 14 residues. Germline assignment: CDR1 SEHNR and CDR2 FQNEAQ (reference sequence). CDR3 sequence reads: CASSLGQGWQPQHF.

This chain connects TRBV5-6 to TRBJ2-5. Per germline, CDR1 SGHDT and CDR2 YYEEEE. There are 15 residues in the CDR3. This chain's CDR3 is CASSRPAEPRDTQYF.

CDR3 loop: CASSPGTFPGELFF. The V and J genes are TRBV5-6 and TRBJ2-2; TCRdb reports TRBD2, a call that lacks DNA to check it against. This CDR3 is 14 amino acids long. CDR1 SGHDT and CDR2 YYEEEE come from the germline V gene.

This chain joins TRBV12-3 or TRBV12-4 and TRBJ2-2; no DNA is available, so the TRBD1 call from TCRdb remains unchecked. This CDR3 has 14 amino acids. The CDR3 spells CASAGTGSTGELFF.

This chain uses TRBV9 with TRBJ2-7; absent DNA, TCRdb's TRBD1 call cannot be checked. This CDR3 comprises 17 residues. In germline, CDR1 is SGDLS, CDR2 YYNGEE. This CDR3 reads CASSAAPERGPTYEQYF.

This chain joins TRBV12-3 or TRBV12-4 and TRBJ2-5; TCRdb picks TRBD1, but there is no DNA to check that call. There are 17 residues in the CDR3. The CDR3 sequence: CASSRLNLGHHQETQYF.

V usage is TRBV20-1 and J usage is TRBJ2-3; TCRdb's D call of TRBD1 is untestable without DNA. This CDR3 has 14 amino acids. Germline V CDR1 and CDR2: DFQATT, SNEGSKA (reference sequence). This chain's CDR3 is CSARTGGRTDTQYF.

V is TRBV20-1 and J is TRBJ2-1; the D call of TRBD2 rests on TCRdb alone, since no DNA is present to check it. The CDR3 is 16 amino acids. From germline, CDR1 is DFQATT and CDR2 SNEGSKA (reference sequence). The CDR3 reads CSAPPERLAGYNEQFF.

The rearrangement uses TRBV6-5 and TRBJ2-1; TCRdb's D call of TRBD1 is untestable without DNA. CDR3 length: 12 amino acids. The germline V gene encodes CDR1 MNHEY and CDR2 SVGAGI. This chain's CDR3 is CASRGLGNEQFF.

The chain joins TRBV27 to TRBJ2-1; TCRdb returns TRBD1, unconfirmable since there is no DNA. CDR1 is MNHEY and CDR2 is SMNVEV in the germline V gene (reference sequence). This CDR3 is 17 amino acids long. CDR3 loop: CASSFHSPEGGSNEQFF.

This rearrangement joins TRBV20-1 to TRBJ2-5; there is no DNA to check the TCRdb D call of TRBD1. CDR1 and CDR2 (germline): DFQATT, SNEGSKA (reference sequence). The CDR3 contains 14 residues. The CDR3 protein is CSARAPGWSETQYF.

The genes are TRBV4-1 and TRBJ2-2; with no DNA, the TCRdb D assignment of TRBD2 cannot be verified. This CDR3 spans 17 amino acids. Germline CDR1 and CDR2: MGHRA and YSYEKL. The CDR3: CASSQSPPGLGTGELFF.

The V call is TRBV28, the J call TRBJ2-3. The CDR3 has 15 residues. CDR1 and CDR2 from the germline V gene are MDHEN and SYDVKM. Here the CDR3 reads CASSFAGSGTDTQYF.

V gene TRBV27 combines with J gene TRBJ1-2; TCRdb proposes TRBD1, but this gene call is untestable without DNA. CDR1 and CDR2 from the germline V gene are MNHEY and SMNVEV (reference sequence). This CDR3 region has 15 residues. The CDR3 loop is CASSRGDRGMNGYTF.

V and J are TRBV12-3 or TRBV12-4 and TRBJ1-5. The CDR3 consists of 14 residues. CDR3 sequence reads: CASSFRGSNQPQHF.

The gene calls are TRBV7-8 and TRBJ2-5; TCRdb gives TRBD1 as the D gene, but with no DNA this cannot be confirmed. The CDR3 has 15 amino acids. Looked up from germline, CDR1 is SGHVS and CDR2 is FQNEAQ. CDR3 loop: CASSLDRGFGETQYF.

The chain has TRBV4-2 and TRBJ2-7; lacking DNA, the TRBD1 call made by TCRdb goes unchecked. The CDR3 consists of 13 residues. CDR1 LGHNA and CDR2 YNFKEQ come from the germline V gene. The CDR3 region is CASSRDNDYEQYF.

The chain joins TRBV4-2 to TRBJ2-1; TCRdb's D call, TRBD1, is unchecked because there is no DNA. There are 15 residues in the CDR3. Germline CDR1 is LGHNA and CDR2 is YNFKEQ. The CDR3 loop is CASSEGVLSYNEQFF.

The chain's CDR3 is CASSTGTSASYEQYF. The chain links TRBV9 to TRBJ2-7; TCRdb names TRBD2, which stays unverified in the absence of DNA. The germline gives CDR1 SGDLS, CDR2 YYNGEE. CDR3 length equals 15 residues.

The CDR3 sequence is CATTSSGRVADTQYF. This chain uses TRBV27 with TRBJ2-3; the D call of TRBD2 rests on TCRdb alone, since no DNA is present to check it. The germline V gene has CDR1 MNHEY and CDR2 SMNVEV (reference sequence). This CDR3 comprises 15 residues.

The chain joins TRBV19 to TRBJ2-5; TCRdb reports TRBD2, a call that lacks DNA to check it against. This CDR3 spans 14 amino acids. The germline gives CDR1 LNHDA, CDR2 SQIVND (reference sequence). CDR3 amino acids: CASSTSGALETQYF.

V is TRBV4-1 and J is TRBJ2-1; the D call from TCRdb, TRBD2, cannot be confirmed without DNA. CDR3 length equals 16 residues. The V gene's germline CDR1 is MGHRA and CDR2 YSYEKL. This CDR3 is CASSQVSSVPNNEQFF.